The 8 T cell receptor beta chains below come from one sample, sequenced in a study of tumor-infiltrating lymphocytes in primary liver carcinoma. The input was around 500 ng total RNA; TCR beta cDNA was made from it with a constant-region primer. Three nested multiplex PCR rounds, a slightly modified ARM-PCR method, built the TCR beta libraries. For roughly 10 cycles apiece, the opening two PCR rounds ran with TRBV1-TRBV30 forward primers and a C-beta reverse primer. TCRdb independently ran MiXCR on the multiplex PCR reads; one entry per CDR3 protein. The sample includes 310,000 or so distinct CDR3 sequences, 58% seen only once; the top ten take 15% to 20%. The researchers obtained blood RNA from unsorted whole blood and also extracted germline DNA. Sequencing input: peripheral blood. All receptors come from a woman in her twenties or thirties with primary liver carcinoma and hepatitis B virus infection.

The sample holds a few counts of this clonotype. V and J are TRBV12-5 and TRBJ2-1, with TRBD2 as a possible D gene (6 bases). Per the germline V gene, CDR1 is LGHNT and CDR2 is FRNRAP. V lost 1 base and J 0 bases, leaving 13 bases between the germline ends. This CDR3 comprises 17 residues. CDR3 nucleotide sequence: TGTGCTAGTGGTTTGGCCGGACTACTGAACTCCTACAATGAGCAGTTCTTC. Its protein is CASGLAGLLNSYNEQFF.

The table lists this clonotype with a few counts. The CDR3 DNA reads as TGTGCCAGCAGCCCCAAGGGACAAACGACCGAGACCCAGTACTTC. This encodes CASSPKGQTTETQYF. The chain carries TRBV6-6 and TRBJ2-5, with D possibly being TRBD1 (6 bases). With 6 bases removed from V and 5 bases from J, the gap between germline ends came to 19 bases. This CDR3 is 15 amino acids long. Germline lookup yields CDR1 MNHNY and CDR2 SVGAGI (reference sequence).

CDR3 DNA sequence: TGCGCCAGCAGCCAAGACTGGCCCCCCTCGATCTACGAGCAGTACTTC. Its translation: CASSQDWPPSIYEQYF. V is TRBV4-3 and J is TRBJ2-7, with D uncertain. The germline CDR1 and CDR2 sequences are LGHNA and YSLEER. Trimming removed 0 bases at V and 3 bases at J, with 15 bases between. This CDR3 contains 16 residues.

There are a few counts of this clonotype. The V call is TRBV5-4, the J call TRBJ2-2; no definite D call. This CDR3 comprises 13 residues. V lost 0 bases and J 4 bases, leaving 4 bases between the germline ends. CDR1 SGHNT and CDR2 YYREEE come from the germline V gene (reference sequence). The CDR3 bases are TGTGCCAGCAGCTTGGTTGGCACCGGGGAGCTGTTTTTT. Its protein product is CASSLVGTGELFF.

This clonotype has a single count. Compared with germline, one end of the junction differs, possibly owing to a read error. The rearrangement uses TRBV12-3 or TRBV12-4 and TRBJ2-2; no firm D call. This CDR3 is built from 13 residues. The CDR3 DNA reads TGTGTCAGCAGTTTACGGGCGTGCGGGGAGCTGTTTTTT. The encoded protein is CVSSLRACGELFF.

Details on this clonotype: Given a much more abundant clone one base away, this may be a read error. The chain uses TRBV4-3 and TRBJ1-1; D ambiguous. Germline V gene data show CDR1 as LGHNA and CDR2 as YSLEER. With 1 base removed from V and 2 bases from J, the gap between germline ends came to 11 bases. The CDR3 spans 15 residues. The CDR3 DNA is TGCGCCAGCAGCCAAGCAAGGAGGACCAACACTGAAGCTTTCTTT. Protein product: CASSQARRTNTEAFF.

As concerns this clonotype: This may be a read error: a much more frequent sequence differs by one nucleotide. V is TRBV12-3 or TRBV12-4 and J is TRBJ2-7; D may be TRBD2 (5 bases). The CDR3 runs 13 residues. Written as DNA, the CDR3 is TGTGCCAGCAGTTTCGGAGGAAACTACGATCAGTACTTC. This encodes CASSFGGNYDQYF.

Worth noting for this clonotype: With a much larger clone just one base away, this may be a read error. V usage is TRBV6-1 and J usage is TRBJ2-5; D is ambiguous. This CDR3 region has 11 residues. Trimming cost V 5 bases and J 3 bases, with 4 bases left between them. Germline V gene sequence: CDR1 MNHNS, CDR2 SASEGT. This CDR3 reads CASSNEETQYF. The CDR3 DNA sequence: TGTGCCAGCAGTAACGAAGAGACCCAGTACTTC.